A single sample is the source of the 9 T cell receptor beta chains below, sequenced in a study of blood T cell repertoires in COVID-19. The repertoire was sequenced with immunoSEQ multiplex PCR; TCRdb's copy has only in-frame clones and lacks some. The repertoire holds a few hundred thousand clones, with about nine tenths as singletons. The sequencing input was PBMCs or T cells enriched from blood (not recorded which). Receptor source: a man aged 25-45 years who had recovered from COVID-19.

This clone appeared once. The chain employs TRBV24-1 and TRBJ1-4, with a tentative D call TRBD1 (6 bases). This CDR3 comprises 13 residues. The V gene lost 12 bases and the J gene lost 8 bases, with 18 bases spanning the gap. Germline assignment: CDR1 KGHDR and CDR2 SFDVKD. CDR3 coding DNA: TGTGCCGGATGGGCCGGGACACAAGAAAAACTGTTTTTT. It codes for CAGWAGTQEKLFF.

This chain joins TRBV9 and TRBJ2-1, with 8 bases aligning to TRBD2. The germline CDR1 and CDR2 sequences are SGDLS and YYNGEE. The CDR3 runs to 15 residues. With V trimmed by 4 bases and J by 1 base, 4 bases remained unmatched. CDR3 loop: CASSRRGDSYNEQFF. The CDR3 coding sequence is TGTGCCAGCAGCAGGCGGGGGGATTCCTACAATGAGCAGTTCTTC. Filled out from reference TRBV9 and TRBJ2-1, the complete variable domain reads DSGVTQTPKHLITATGQRVTLRCSPRSGDLSVYWYQQSLDQGLQFLIQYYNGEERAKGNILERFSAQQFPDLHSELNLSSLELGDSALYFCASSRRGDSYNEQFFGPGTRLTVL.

The chain recombines TRBV4-3 with TRBJ1-2; 7 nucleotides agree with TRBD1. The J segment lost 2 bases and the V segment lost 0 bases, leaving 6 bases of the junction unmatched. Germline V gene sequence: CDR1 LGHNA, CDR2 YSLEER. The CDR3 is 16 residues long. In nucleotides, the CDR3 is TGCGCCAGCAGCCAAGATGTAGCGACAGGGAACTATGGCTACACCTTC. This sequence encodes CASSQDVATGNYGYTF.

This chain uses TRBV27 with TRBJ2-1; a possible D gene is TRBD1 (5 bases). Deletions cut 2 bases from V and 0 bases from J, with 8 bases between. This CDR3 comprises 15 residues. CDR1 and CDR2 from the germline V gene are MNHEY and SMNVEV (reference sequence). CDR3 in DNA: TGTGCCAGCAGTTTAACAGGTAGCTCCTACAATGAGCAGTTCTTC. Translated: CASSLTGSSYNEQFF.

V usage is TRBV7-2 and J usage is TRBJ2-6, with D possibly TRBD2 on 5 matching bases. Trimming took 0 bases from V and 4 from J, leaving 13 bases between them. CDR3 length: 17 amino acids. Germline CDR1 reads SGHTA; CDR2 reads FQGNSA. CDR3 loop: CASSLARTGIGANVLTF. The DNA of the CDR3 is TGTGCCAGCAGCTTAGCCAGGACGGGAATAGGGGCCAACGTCCTGACTTTC.

This clone has a handful of counts. The rearrangement links TRBV4-1 to TRBJ2-2, with TRBD1 identical over 7 bases. Germline CDR1 MGHRA, CDR2 YSYEKL. The CDR3 spans 15 residues. V dropped 2 bases and J dropped 7; count of bases not matched to a gene: 7. CDR3 region: CASSQLTGKVGELFF. The CDR3 DNA sequence: TGCGCCAGCAGCCAACTGACAGGGAAAGTCGGGGAGCTGTTTTTT.

The rearrangement uses TRBV9 and TRBJ1-5; no reliable D call. The CDR3 is made up of 15 amino acids. In germline, CDR1 is SGDLS, CDR2 YYNGEE. Deletions cut 0 bases from V and 5 bases from J, with 12 bases between. The CDR3 spells CASSVGGGVDQPQHF. CDR3 nucleotides: TGTGCCAGCAGCGTAGGGGGAGGAGTCGATCAGCCCCAGCATTTT.

The chain uses TRBV7-2 and TRBJ2-2, with TRBD2 as a possible D gene (6 bases). V was trimmed by 2 bases and J by 6 bases, leaving 16 bases between them. The V gene's germline CDR1 is SGHTA and CDR2 FQGNSA. The CDR3 has 16 amino acids. CDR3 loop: CASSLPGTFSPGELFF. CDR3 DNA sequence: TGTGCCAGCAGCTTACCAGGGACTTTTTCCCCCGGGGAGCTGTTTTTT.

The rearrangement uses TRBV5-1 and TRBJ1-5, with D possibly matching TRBD1 (5 bases). This CDR3 is built from 14 residues. CDR1 is SGHRS and CDR2 is YFSETQ in the germline V gene. The V end was cut by 4 bases, the J end by 2 bases, with 10 bases between. The CDR3 region has the DNA TGCGCCAGCAGCAGGGAAGGGGGCAATCAGCCCCAGCATTTT. This encodes CASSREGGNQPQHF.